The 22 T cell receptor beta chains below were found in one sample sequenced in a study of blood T cell repertoires in COVID-19. Using immunoSEQ multiplex PCR, the repertoire was profiled, and TCRdb retains in-frame clones only, with some absent. Counted here are approximately 46,000 clones, 86% occurring once; the ten biggest clones make up roughly 15%. The source material was peripheral blood. These receptor sequences come from a man in his 60s with active or convalescent COVID-19.

The chain is built from TRBV5-1 and TRBJ1-4; no clear D. The germline V gene has CDR1 SGHRS and CDR2 YFSETQ. Trimming cost V 0 bases and J 4 bases, with 7 bases left between them. There are 14 residues in the CDR3. DNA of the CDR3: TGCGCCAGCAGCTTGGACAGCCTTAATGAAAAACTGTTTTTT. As protein: CASSLDSLNEKLFF.

The CDR3 protein is CASSPAGGGAHTEAFF. CDR3 nucleotide sequence: TGCGCCAGCAGCCCTGCGGGGGGGGGCGCGCACACTGAAGCTTTCTTT. The J gene is TRBJ1-1, the V gene TRBV5-1; D is perhaps TRBD1 (6 bases). Germline V CDR1 and CDR2: SGHRS, YFSETQ. The CDR3 has 16 amino acids. Trimming cost V 4 bases and J 3 bases, with 19 bases left between them.

The chain is built from TRBV10-3 and TRBJ1-2, with 12 bases that match TRBD1. This CDR3 contains 16 residues. With V trimmed by 5 bases and J by 4 bases, 8 bases remained unmatched. The germline V gene has CDR1 ENHRY and CDR2 SYGVKD. DNA of the CDR3: TGTGCCATCAGTTTGGGACAGGGGGCGCGAGGCTATGGCTACACCTTC. Translation gives CAISLGQGARGYGYTF.

V usage is TRBV2 and J usage is TRBJ1-5, with unresolved D. The V end lost 3 bases, the J end lost 3 bases, and 6 bases lay between the germline ends. The CDR3 length is 13 residues. Germline assignment: CDR1 SNHLY and CDR2 FYNNEI. CDR3 bases: TGTGCCAGCAGTGACAGATCCAATCAGCCCCAGCATTTT. It encodes CASSDRSNQPQHF.

This chain connects TRBV18 to TRBJ2-1; 7 bases agree with TRBD1. This CDR3 is 14 amino acids long. V dropped 3 bases and J dropped 5; count of bases not matched to a gene: 4. Germline CDR1 KGHSH, CDR2 LQKENI. CDR3 DNA: TGTGCCAGCTCACCGGACAGGACCCACAATGAGCAGTTCTTC. Its translation: CASSPDRTHNEQFF.

This chain links TRBV7-8 with TRBJ2-6; a possible D gene is TRBD2 (7 bases). Trimming cost V 4 bases and J 0 bases, with 13 bases left between them. Germline CDR1 reads SGHVS; CDR2 reads FQNEAQ. CDR3 size: 17 residues. CDR3 loop: CASSSWGGRSGANVLTF. For the CDR3, the DNA is TGTGCCAGCAGCTCCTGGGGGGGGCGCTCTGGGGCCAACGTCCTGACTTTC.

This chain connects TRBV2 to TRBJ1-6, with D uncertain. CDR1 and CDR2 from the germline V gene are SNHLY and FYNNEI. The CDR3 is 14 amino acids. With 0 bases removed from V and 9 bases from J, the gap between germline ends came to 9 bases. The CDR3 sequence: CASSEASQVSPLHF. The CDR3 bases are TGTGCCAGCAGTGAAGCGTCTCAGGTTTCACCCCTCCACTTT.

The chain carries TRBV7-8 and TRBJ2-1; tentative D call: TRBD1 (5 bases). Germline V gives CDR1 SGHVS, CDR2 FQNEAQ. The CDR3 runs 14 residues. The V gene lost 8 bases and the J gene lost 0 bases, with 11 bases spanning the gap. The CDR3 here is CASGDSLSYNEQFF. In DNA form, the CDR3 reads TGTGCCAGCGGCGACAGTCTCTCCTACAATGAGCAGTTCTTC.

This chain links TRBV11-2 with TRBJ1-2; D might be TRBD1 (5 bases). The CDR3 is made up of 14 amino acids. Trimming removed 2 bases at V and 2 bases at J, with 9 bases between. Germline values: CDR1 SGHAT, CDR2 FQNNGV. The CDR3, as DNA: TGTGCCAGCAGCTTAAGTGGGGCAAACTATGGCTACACCTTC. Amino acids: CASSLSGANYGYTF. Based on the CDR3 plus reference TRBV11-2 and TRBJ1-2, the full variable domain is EAGVAQSPRYKIIEKRQSVAFWCNPISGHATLYWYQQILGQGPKLLIQFQNNGVVDDSQLPKDRFSAERLKGVDSTLKIQPAKLEDSAVYLCASSLSGANYGYTFGSGTRLTVV.

Here the CDR3 DNA reads TGTGCCACCAGGCCCCAGGGGGGCCTCTCTGGAAACACCATATATTTT. This translates into CATRPQGGLSGNTIYF. The V gene is TRBV15, the J gene TRBJ1-3, with TRBD1 matching 7 bases. CDR1 LNHNV and CDR2 YYDKDF come from the germline V gene (reference sequence). The CDR3 runs to 16 residues. V lost 6 bases to trimming and J lost 0 bases; unmatched junction nucleotides: 8.

This chain links TRBV28 with TRBJ1-2, with TRBD1 matching over 9 bases. Germline loops: CDR1 MDHEN, CDR2 SYDVKM. The CDR3 is made up of 16 amino acids. J was trimmed by 6 bases and V by 2 bases; bases with no gene match: 10. CDR3 nucleotide sequence: TGTGCCAGCAGTTTACCCCTAGTACAGGGGGCGAATGGCTACACCTTC. Translating it yields CASSLPLVQGANGYTF.

This clone was picked up one time. V gene TRBV10-3 combines with J gene TRBJ1-2; weak D call: TRBD1 (6 bases). V was cut by 2 bases and J by 8 bases, with 15 bases left in between. CDR1 is ENHRY, CDR2 SYGVKD, per germline. The CDR3 totals 14 residues. CDR3 sequence (DNA): TGTGCCATCAGTGAGATGAGCGGGGGCGAGGGCTACACCTTC. Its translation is CAISEMSGGEGYTF.

V is TRBV6-2 or TRBV6-3 and J is TRBJ1-2; D is ambiguous. V was pared by 2 bases and J by 4 bases, with 8 bases between. The CDR3 spans 13 residues. Germline CDR1 is MNHEY and CDR2 is SVGEGT. CDR3 DNA sequence: TGTGCCAGCAGTTACAGGGAGGTCTATGGCTACACCTTC. It translates to CASSYREVYGYTF.

V is TRBV19 and J is TRBJ1-5; 9 nucleotides agree with TRBD1. The V segment lost 3 bases and the J segment 0 bases; nucleotides outside the gene matches: 9. There are 18 residues in the CDR3. CDR1 is LNHDA, CDR2 SQIVND, per germline (reference sequence). CDR3 sequence: CASSMKGQGMVSNQPQHF. For the CDR3, the DNA is TGTGCCAGTAGTATGAAGGGACAGGGTATGGTTAGCAATCAGCCCCAGCATTTT.

The chain carries TRBV29-1 and TRBJ1-5, with 11 bases aligning to TRBD1. The CDR3 has 19 amino acids. The V gene's germline CDR1 is SQVTM and CDR2 ANQGSEA. Unmatched junction bases numbered 14, after V lost 4 bases and J lost 0 bases. The DNA for the CDR3 is TGCAGCGTTGGGCAAGAGGACAGGGGGCCCCTATATAGCAATCAGCCCCAGCATTTT. Translating it yields CSVGQEDRGPLYSNQPQHF.

The genes are TRBV11-2 and TRBJ2-2; a weak D match, TRBD1 (6 bases). Germline lookup yields CDR1 SGHAT and CDR2 FQNNGV. The CDR3 is 18 residues long. V was pared by 0 bases and J by 5 bases, with 19 bases between. The chain's CDR3 is CASSLDGPQGFGTGELFF. The CDR3 bases are TGTGCCAGCAGCTTAGATGGTCCACAGGGCTTTGGGACCGGGGAGCTGTTTTTT.

The V gene is TRBV5-1, the J gene TRBJ2-5, with TRBD2 identical over 12 bases. The CDR3 length is 17 residues. Germline CDR1 is SGHRS and CDR2 is YFSETQ. Trimming removed 0 bases from V and 3 bases from J; junction bases left unmatched: 6. The CDR3 reads CASSLALAGGHEETQYF. CDR3 bases: TGCGCCAGCAGCTTGGCCCTAGCGGGGGGGCATGAAGAGACCCAGTACTTC.

The genes are TRBV4-1 and TRBJ1-1; D is perhaps TRBD1 (6 bases). Germline V lookup: CDR1 MGHRA, CDR2 YSYEKL. V lost 0 bases to trimming and J lost 5 bases, with 13 bases between them. CDR3 size: 15 residues. This chain's CDR3 is CASSQDRQGRTEAFF. The CDR3 DNA sequence: TGCGCCAGCAGCCAAGACCGGCAGGGGAGAACTGAAGCTTTCTTT.

J is TRBJ1-2 and V is TRBV14; D call uncertain. Germline-derived CDR1 and CDR2 are SGHDN and FVKESK. Trimming took off 0 bases at V and 2 bases at J, with 10 bases between the two ends. The CDR3 has 15 amino acids. The CDR3 coding sequence is TGTGCCAGCAGCCAAGATGGAGGGTTCAACTATGGCTACACCTTC. Protein sequence: CASSQDGGFNYGYTF.

The rearrangement links TRBV20-1 to TRBJ1-5; D uncertain. The CDR3 has 14 amino acids. Germline V lookup: CDR1 DFQATT, CDR2 SNEGSKA (reference sequence). Trimming shortened V by 3 bases and J by 4 bases, and 13 bases separated the two germline ends. The chain's CDR3 is CSASQAQPNQPQHF. The CDR3 DNA sequence: TGCAGTGCTAGTCAGGCCCAACCTAATCAGCCCCAGCATTTT.

The rearrangement uses TRBV2 and TRBJ1-6; 7 bases are shared with TRBD1. J was trimmed by 10 bases and V by 4 bases; bases with no gene match: 10. CDR1 and CDR2 (germline): SNHLY, FYNNEI. The CDR3 spans 15 residues. Written as DNA, the CDR3 is TGTGCCAGCAGTGTAGGGACAGTTGATCAATCACCCCTCCACTTT. It yields the protein CASSVGTVDQSPLHF.

V gene TRBV4-1 combines with J gene TRBJ2-3; the D gene is possibly TRBD2 (6 bases). The V gene's germline CDR1 is MGHRA and CDR2 YSYEKL. Trimming stripped 3 bases from V and 2 bases from J, with 12 bases between. The CDR3 has 15 residues. The CDR3 DNA is TGCGCCAGCAGCCAGGGACGGGGGATCACAGATACGCAGTATTTT. Its translation is CASSQGRGITDTQYF.